Listed below are T cell receptor beta chains from one sample, sequenced in a study of cytomegalovirus exposure and HLA in healthy donors. Sequencing used immunoSEQ multiplex PCR; TCRdb keeps in-frame clones, though not all of them. There are around 150,000 clones in the sample; 79% occur only once, and 2.1% lies in the top ten. The sequencing input was PBMCs. The receptors were sampled from a man aged 35 to 55 in good health and CMV-seronegative. Each CDR3 is given with its conserved first and last residue. Each record gives: clone size, J gene, V gene, D gene, CDR3 DNA, CDR3 protein. A D gene is named only where the DNA matches it firmly. Part of the rows lack a size; the others show once, few, many or a class for expanded clones.

clone_size: -
j_call: TRBJ1-5
v_call: TRBV28
d_call: -
cdr3_nt: TGTGCCAGCAGTCGGGACCAGGGGACTCAGCCCCAGCATTTT
cdr3_aa: CASSRDQGTQPQHF

clone_size: -
j_call: TRBJ2-7
v_call: TRBV6-1
d_call: TRBD2
cdr3_nt: TGTGCCAGCAGTTCTCTAGCGGGAGGCTCCTACGAGCAGTACTTC
cdr3_aa: CASSSLAGGSYEQYF

clone_size: -
j_call: TRBJ2-7
v_call: TRBV5-1
d_call: -
cdr3_nt: TGCGCCAGCAGCACCGAGTTAACCTCGAGCTCCTACGAGCAGTACTTC
cdr3_aa: CASSTELTSSSYEQYF

clone_size: -
j_call: TRBJ1-3
v_call: TRBV9
d_call: TRBD1
cdr3_nt: TGTGCCAGCAGCGTACAGGGGGCTGGAAACACCATATATTTT
cdr3_aa: CASSVQGAGNTIYF

clone_size: -
j_call: TRBJ2-7
v_call: TRBV5-6
d_call: TRBD2
cdr3_nt: TGTGCCAGCAGCCCACGGACTAGCGGGAGATACGAGCAGTACTTC
cdr3_aa: CASSPRTSGRYEQYF

clone_size: -
j_call: TRBJ1-2
v_call: TRBV28
d_call: TRBD1
cdr3_nt: TGTGCCAGCAGTTTAGGGGACAGCCGGACCTATGGCTACACCTTC
cdr3_aa: CASSLGDSRTYGYTF

clone_size: -
j_call: TRBJ1-4
v_call: TRBV7-9
d_call: TRBD1
cdr3_nt: TGTTCCAGCAGCTTAGATAGCGACAGGGCCAAACTGTTTTTT
cdr3_aa: CSSSLDSDRAKLFF

clone_size: -
j_call: TRBJ2-5
v_call: TRBV19
d_call: -
cdr3_nt: TGTGCCAGTAGTTTCAGCGGTGAGGAGGAGACCCAGTACTTC
cdr3_aa: CASSFSGEEETQYF

clone_size: -
j_call: TRBJ1-2
v_call: TRBV5-1
d_call: TRBD1
cdr3_nt: TGCGCCAGCAGCTCGGGACAGGGATTGGATGGCTACACCTTC
cdr3_aa: CASSSGQGLDGYTF

clone_size: -
j_call: TRBJ1-1
v_call: TRBV11-2
d_call: TRBD1
cdr3_nt: TGTGCCAGCAGCCGGACTGGACAGGGTGGGTCAGCTTTCTTT
cdr3_aa: CASSRTGQGGSAFF

clone_size: -
j_call: TRBJ2-5
v_call: TRBV5-4
d_call: TRBD2
cdr3_nt: TGTGCCAGCAGCTTGGATCCTAGCGGTGAGACCCAGTACTTC
cdr3_aa: CASSLDPSGETQYF

clone_size: -
j_call: TRBJ1-5
v_call: TRBV19
d_call: -
cdr3_nt: TGTGCCAGTAGATTGAGGTGGCTGAGCAATCAGCCCCAGCATTTT
cdr3_aa: CASRLRWLSNQPQHF

clone_size: -
j_call: TRBJ2-5
v_call: TRBV6-1
d_call: -
cdr3_nt: TGTGCCAGCAGTCTCGGGACTCGTGGGACCCAGTACTTC
cdr3_aa: CASSLGTRGTQYF

clone_size: -
j_call: TRBJ2-5
v_call: TRBV6-1
d_call: TRBD1
cdr3_nt: TGTGCCACCCAACAGGGGGCCTACTCGGGGTGGACCCAGTACTTC
cdr3_aa: CATQQGAYSGWTQYF

clone_size: -
j_call: TRBJ2-1
v_call: TRBV14
d_call: TRBD2
cdr3_nt: TGTGCCAGCCAAGCGACTAGCGGACCTACAATGGAGCAGTTCTTC
cdr3_aa: CASQATSGPTMEQFF

clone_size: -
j_call: TRBJ2-3
v_call: TRBV5-1
d_call: TRBD2
cdr3_nt: TGCGCCAGCAGCTTGGAACTAGGCGGGGGAGATACGCAGTATTTT
cdr3_aa: CASSLELGGGDTQYF

clone_size: -
j_call: TRBJ1-2
v_call: TRBV19
d_call: -
cdr3_nt: TGTGCCAGTAGGCCTACCCCAGGGGTGAACTATGGCTACACCTTC
cdr3_aa: CASRPTPGVNYGYTF

clone_size: -
j_call: TRBJ2-2
v_call: TRBV5-1
d_call: -
cdr3_nt: TGCGCCAGCAGCTTACAGGGATGGGGCACCGGGGAGCTGTTTTTT
cdr3_aa: CASSLQGWGTGELFF

clone_size: -
j_call: TRBJ2-5
v_call: TRBV5-1
d_call: -
cdr3_nt: TGCGCCAGCAGTTTGACTAGTGCCCAAGAGACCCAGTACTTC
cdr3_aa: CASSLTSAQETQYF

clone_size: -
j_call: TRBJ2-6
v_call: TRBV4-1
d_call: -
cdr3_nt: TGCGCCAGCAGCCGACAAATCGCAGGAAGCCGAACTGGGGCCAACGGCCTGACTTTC
cdr3_aa: CASSRQIAGSRTGANGLTF

clone_size: once
j_call: TRBJ1-3
v_call: TRBV6-1
d_call: -
cdr3_nt: TGTGCCAGCAGTACAGGGTCTGATTCTGCGGACACCATATATTTT
cdr3_aa: CASSTGSDSADTIYF

clone_size: -
j_call: TRBJ1-5
v_call: TRBV6-1
d_call: -
cdr3_nt: TGTGCCAGCAGTGAAGCGCGGTTAGTCGATCAGCCCCAGCATTTT
cdr3_aa: CASSEARLVDQPQHF

clone_size: -
j_call: TRBJ2-3
v_call: TRBV27
d_call: -
cdr3_nt: TGTGCCAGCCGGGTTCTGGGCACAGATACGCAGTATTTT
cdr3_aa: CASRVLGTDTQYF

clone_size: -
j_call: TRBJ1-4
v_call: TRBV5-1
d_call: TRBD1
cdr3_nt: TGCGCCAGCAGCTTGACAGGGGTGGAGGGTGAAAAACTGTTTTTT
cdr3_aa: CASSLTGVEGEKLFF